The next 3 T cell receptor beta chains were all read from a single sample in a study of cytomegalovirus exposure and HLA in healthy donors. Method: immunoSEQ multiplex PCR; TCRdb's copy keeps in-frame clones and lacks some. The profile shows about 250,000 clones, more than 85% of them singletons. The sequenced sample consisted of PBMCs. The receptors originated from a man aged 18-30 years in good health and CMV-seropositive.

The chain couples TRBV19 to TRBJ2-3; D gene uncertain. The germline V gene encodes CDR1 LNHDA and CDR2 SQIVND (reference sequence). V shed 1 base and J shed 2 bases, with 7 bases lying between them. The CDR3 is 14 amino acids. CDR3 amino acids: CASSIVGYTDTQYF. For the CDR3, the DNA is TGTGCCAGTAGTATAGTCGGCTACACAGATACGCAGTATTTT.

This rearrangement joins TRBV7-2 to TRBJ2-2; TRBD2 matches 10 bases. There are 17 residues in the CDR3. The germline V gene has CDR1 SGHTA and CDR2 FQGNSA. V lost 0 bases and J lost 6; bases outside the gene matches: 7. CDR3 loop: CASSLALSSGSPGELFF. CDR3 DNA sequence: TGTGCCAGCAGCTTAGCGTTGTCTAGCGGGAGCCCCGGGGAGCTGTTTTTT.

The genes are TRBV28 and TRBJ2-1; 8 nucleotides agree with TRBD1. The V segment lost 6 bases and the J segment 1 base; nucleotides outside the gene matches: 5. CDR1 is MDHEN, CDR2 SYDVKM, per germline. CDR3 size: 15 residues. The CDR3 DNA reads as TGTGCCAGCAGACTGGGGACAGGTTCCTACAATGAGCAGTTCTTC. Translated: CASRLGTGSYNEQFF.